Given below is one T cell receptor beta chain in context. Antigen specificity is unknown. The data were obtained in a study of CD8+CD57+ T cells in acquired aplastic anemia. Looking at the study overall: Mean DNA quantity obtained from sorted CD4+ and CD8+ cells was about 3 ug. Study-wide points: The same twenty-nine CD8+ CDR3 sequences occurred in patients and in controls.

CD8+CD57+ cell expansion, shown by flow cytometry, had occurred in the patients selected for sequencing. Blood came from patients not yet given any therapy. V shed 0 bases, J shed 7 bases, and the junction held 5 bases outside the gene matches. CDR3 length: 16 amino acids. CDR1 KGHDR and CDR2 SFDVKD come from the germline V gene. The study profiled TCR beta VDJ and CDR3 using genomic DNA as template. TCRdb analysed the reads with MiXCR anew, one entry per CDR3 protein. The sample consists of 200,000 to 250,000 distinct CDR3 sequences, about 60% of them appearing once. This chain connects TRBV24-1 to TRBJ1-4; 9 bases align to TRBD1. Input material: sorted CD4+, CD8+, or CD8+CD57+ T cells (not recorded which) from PBMCs. The receptor was derived from a human donor with aplastic anemia. CDR3 nucleotide sequence: TGTGCCACCAGTGATTTGCGGGACAGGGCGGGTGAAAAACTGTTTTTT. It encodes CATSDLRDRAGEKLFF.